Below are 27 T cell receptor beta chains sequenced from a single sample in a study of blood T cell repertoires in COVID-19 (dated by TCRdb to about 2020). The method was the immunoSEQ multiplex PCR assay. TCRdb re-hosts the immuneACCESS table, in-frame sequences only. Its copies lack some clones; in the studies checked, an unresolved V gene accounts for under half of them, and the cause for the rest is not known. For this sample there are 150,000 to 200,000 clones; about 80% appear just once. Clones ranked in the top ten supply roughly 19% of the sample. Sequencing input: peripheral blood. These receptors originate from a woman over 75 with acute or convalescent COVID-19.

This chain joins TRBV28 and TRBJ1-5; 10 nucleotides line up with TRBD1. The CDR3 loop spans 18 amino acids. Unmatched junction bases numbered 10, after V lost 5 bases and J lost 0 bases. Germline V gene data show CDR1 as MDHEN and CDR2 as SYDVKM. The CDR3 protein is CASSSRQGARYSNQPQHF. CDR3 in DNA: TGTGCCAGCAGTAGTAGACAGGGGGCTCGTTATAGCAATCAGCCCCAGCATTTT.

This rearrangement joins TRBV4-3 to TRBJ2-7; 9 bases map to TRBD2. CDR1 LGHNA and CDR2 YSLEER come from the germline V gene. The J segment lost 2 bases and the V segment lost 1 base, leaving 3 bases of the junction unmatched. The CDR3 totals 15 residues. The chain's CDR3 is CASSQGTSEAYEQYF. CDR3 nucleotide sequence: TGCGCCAGCAGCCAAGGGACTAGCGAGGCCTACGAGCAGTACTTC.

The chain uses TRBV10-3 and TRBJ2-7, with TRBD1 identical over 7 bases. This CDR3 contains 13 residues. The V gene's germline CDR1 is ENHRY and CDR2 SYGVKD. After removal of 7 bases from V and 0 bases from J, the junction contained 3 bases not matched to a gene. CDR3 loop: CAITAGGSYEQYF. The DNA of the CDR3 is TGTGCCATCACCGCAGGGGGCTCCTACGAGCAGTACTTC.

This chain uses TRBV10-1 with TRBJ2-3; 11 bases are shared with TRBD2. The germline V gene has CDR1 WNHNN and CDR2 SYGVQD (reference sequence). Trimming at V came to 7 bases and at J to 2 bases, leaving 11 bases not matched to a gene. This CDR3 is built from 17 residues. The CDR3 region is CASTVPGLAAYTDTQYF. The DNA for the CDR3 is TGCGCCAGCACCGTACCGGGACTAGCGGCTTACACAGATACGCAGTATTTT.

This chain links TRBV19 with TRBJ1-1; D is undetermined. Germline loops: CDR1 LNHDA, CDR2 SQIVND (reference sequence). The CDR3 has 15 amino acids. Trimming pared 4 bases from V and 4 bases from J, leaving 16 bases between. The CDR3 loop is CASSTGSSVGTEAFF. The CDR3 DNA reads TGTGCCAGTAGTACGGGGTCTTCGGTCGGCACTGAAGCTTTCTTT.

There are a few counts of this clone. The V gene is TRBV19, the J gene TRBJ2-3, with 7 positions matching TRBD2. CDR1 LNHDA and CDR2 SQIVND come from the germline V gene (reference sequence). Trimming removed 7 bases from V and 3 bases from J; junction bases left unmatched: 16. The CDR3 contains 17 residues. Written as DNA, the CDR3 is TGTGCCAGTATTCGTACTCCCAGAGGCGGGGGTACAGATACGCAGTATTTT. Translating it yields CASIRTPRGGGTDTQYF. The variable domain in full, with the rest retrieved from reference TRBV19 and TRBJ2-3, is DGGITQSPKYLFRKEGQNVTLSCEQNLNHDAMYWYRQDPGQGLRLIYYSQIVNDFQKGDIAEGYSVSREKKESFPLTVTSAQKNPTAFYLCASIRTPRGGGTDTQYFGPGTRLTVL.

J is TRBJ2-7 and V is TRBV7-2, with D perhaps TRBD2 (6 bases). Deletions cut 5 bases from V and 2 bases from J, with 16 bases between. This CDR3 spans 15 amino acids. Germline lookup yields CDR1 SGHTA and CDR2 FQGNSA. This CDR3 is CASSPLGLSTYEQYF. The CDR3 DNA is TGTGCCAGCAGCCCCCTGGGACTCTCCACCTACGAGCAGTACTTC.

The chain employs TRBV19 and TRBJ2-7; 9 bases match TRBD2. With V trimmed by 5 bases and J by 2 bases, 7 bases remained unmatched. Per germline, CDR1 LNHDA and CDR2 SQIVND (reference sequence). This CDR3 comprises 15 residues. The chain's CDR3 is CASSPWGTSTYEQYF. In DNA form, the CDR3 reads TGTGCCAGTAGTCCCTGGGGGACTAGCACCTACGAGCAGTACTTC.

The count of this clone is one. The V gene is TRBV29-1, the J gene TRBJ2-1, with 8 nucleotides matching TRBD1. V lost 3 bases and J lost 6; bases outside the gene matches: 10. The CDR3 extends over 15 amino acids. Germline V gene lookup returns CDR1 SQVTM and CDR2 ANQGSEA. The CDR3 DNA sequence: TGCAGCGTTGAGCGTTTAGGACAGGGTATCAATGAGCAGTTCTTC. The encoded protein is CSVERLGQGINEQFF.

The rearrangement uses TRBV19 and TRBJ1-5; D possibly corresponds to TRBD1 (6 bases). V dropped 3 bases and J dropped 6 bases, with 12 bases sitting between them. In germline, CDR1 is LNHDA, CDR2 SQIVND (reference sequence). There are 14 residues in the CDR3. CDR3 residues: CASSIRGAGQPQHF. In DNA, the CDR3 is TGTGCCAGTAGTATTCGGGGGGCGGGTCAGCCCCAGCATTTT.

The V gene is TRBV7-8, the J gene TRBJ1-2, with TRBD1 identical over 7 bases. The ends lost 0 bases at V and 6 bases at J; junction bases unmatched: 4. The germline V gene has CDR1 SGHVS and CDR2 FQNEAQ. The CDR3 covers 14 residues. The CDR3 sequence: CASSLAPTGHGYTF. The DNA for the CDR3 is TGTGCCAGCAGCTTAGCCCCGACAGGGCATGGCTACACCTTC. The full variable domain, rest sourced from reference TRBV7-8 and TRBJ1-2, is GAGVSQSPRYKVAKRGQDVALRCDPISGHVSLFWYQQALGQGPEFLTYFQNEAQLDKSGLPSDRFFAERPEGSVSTLKIQRTQQEDSAVYLCASSLAPTGHGYTFGSGTRLTVV.

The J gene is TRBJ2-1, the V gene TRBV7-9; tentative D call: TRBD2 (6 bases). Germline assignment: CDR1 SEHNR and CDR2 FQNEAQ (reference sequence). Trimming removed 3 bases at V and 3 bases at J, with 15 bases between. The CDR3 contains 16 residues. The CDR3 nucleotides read TGTGCCAGCAGCTTCACCGCGGGACGCCTCTACAATGAGCAGTTCTTC. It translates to CASSFTAGRLYNEQFF.

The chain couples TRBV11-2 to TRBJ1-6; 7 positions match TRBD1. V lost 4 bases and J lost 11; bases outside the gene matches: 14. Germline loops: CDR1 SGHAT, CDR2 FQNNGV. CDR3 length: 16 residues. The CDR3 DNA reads TGTGCCAGCAGCTCGCTGACAGGGAAGGGAAGGGCACCCCTCCACTTT. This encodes CASSSLTGKGRAPLHF.

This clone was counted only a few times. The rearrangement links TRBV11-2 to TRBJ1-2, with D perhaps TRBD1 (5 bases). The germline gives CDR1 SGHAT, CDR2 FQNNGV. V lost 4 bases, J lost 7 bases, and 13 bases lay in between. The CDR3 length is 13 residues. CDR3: CASSSNRKPGYTF. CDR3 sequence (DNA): TGTGCCAGCAGCTCTAACAGGAAACCTGGCTACACCTTC.

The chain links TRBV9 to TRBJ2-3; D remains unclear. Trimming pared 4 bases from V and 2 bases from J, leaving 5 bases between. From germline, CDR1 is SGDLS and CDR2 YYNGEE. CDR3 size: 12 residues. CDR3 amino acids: CASSPFTDTQYF. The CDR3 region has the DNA TGTGCCAGCAGCCCTTTCACAGATACGCAGTATTTT.

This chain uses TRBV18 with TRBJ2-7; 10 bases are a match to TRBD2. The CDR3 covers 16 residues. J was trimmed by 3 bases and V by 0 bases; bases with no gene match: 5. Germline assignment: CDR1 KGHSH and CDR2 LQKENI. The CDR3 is CASSPPSRLAGYEQYF. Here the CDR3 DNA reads TGTGCCAGCTCACCACCAAGCCGACTAGCGGGCTACGAGCAGTACTTC.

Written as DNA, the CDR3 is TGTGCCAGCAGCCAAGGACAGGGGCGGAATCAGCCCCAGCATTTT. Encoded protein: CASSQGQGRNQPQHF. This sequence joins TRBV3-1 (or the pseudogene TRBV3-2) and TRBJ1-5; 8 positions agree with TRBD1. CDR1 is LGHDT, CDR2 YNNKEL, per germline (reference sequence). The CDR3 has 15 amino acids. V lost 1 base, J lost 4 bases, and 3 bases stayed unmatched.

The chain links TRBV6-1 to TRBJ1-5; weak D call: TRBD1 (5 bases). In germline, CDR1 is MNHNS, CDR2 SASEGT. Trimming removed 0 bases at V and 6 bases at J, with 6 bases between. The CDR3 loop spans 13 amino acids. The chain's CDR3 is CASSEAQGQPQHF. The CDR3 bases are TGTGCCAGCAGTGAAGCGCAGGGTCAGCCCCAGCATTTT.

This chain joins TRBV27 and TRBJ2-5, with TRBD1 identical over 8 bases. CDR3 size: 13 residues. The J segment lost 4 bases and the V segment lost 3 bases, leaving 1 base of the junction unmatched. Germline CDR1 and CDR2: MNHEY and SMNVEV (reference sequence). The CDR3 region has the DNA TGTGCCAGCAGTTTGGACAGGGTAGAGACCCAGTACTTC. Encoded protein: CASSLDRVETQYF.

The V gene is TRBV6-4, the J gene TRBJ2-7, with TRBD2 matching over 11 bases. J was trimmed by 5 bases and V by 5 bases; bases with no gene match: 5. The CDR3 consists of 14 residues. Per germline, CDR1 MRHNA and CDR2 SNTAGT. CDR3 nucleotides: TGTGCCAGCAGTAGAGCGACTAGCGGGAACGAGCAGTACTTC. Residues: CASSRATSGNEQYF.

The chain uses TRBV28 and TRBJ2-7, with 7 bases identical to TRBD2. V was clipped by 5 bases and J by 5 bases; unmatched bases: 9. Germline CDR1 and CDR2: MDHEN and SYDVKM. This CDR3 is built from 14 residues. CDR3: CASSQGGSMDEQYF. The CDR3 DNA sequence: TGTGCCAGCAGTCAGGGCGGGAGTATGGACGAGCAGTACTTC.

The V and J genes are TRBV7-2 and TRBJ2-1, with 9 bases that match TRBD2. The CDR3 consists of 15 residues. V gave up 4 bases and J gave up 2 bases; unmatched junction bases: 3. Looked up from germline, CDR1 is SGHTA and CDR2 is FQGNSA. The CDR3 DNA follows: TGTGCCAGCAGCTGGGGCGGGGGGGCCTACAATGAGCAGTTCTTC. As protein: CASSWGGGAYNEQFF.

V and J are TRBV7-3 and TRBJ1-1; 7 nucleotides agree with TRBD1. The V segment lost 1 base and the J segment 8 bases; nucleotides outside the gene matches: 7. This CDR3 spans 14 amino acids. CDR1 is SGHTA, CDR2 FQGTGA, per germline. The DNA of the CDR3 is TGTGCCAGCAGCTTAAGTGGGGGACAGCCGGAAGCTTTCTTT. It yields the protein CASSLSGGQPEAFF.

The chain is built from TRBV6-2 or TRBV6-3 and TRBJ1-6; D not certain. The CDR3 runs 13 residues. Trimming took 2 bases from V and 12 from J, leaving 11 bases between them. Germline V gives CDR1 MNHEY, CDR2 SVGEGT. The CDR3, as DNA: TGTGCCAGCAGTTACCGCCCTGAACAACCCCTCCACTTT. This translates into CASSYRPEQPLHF.

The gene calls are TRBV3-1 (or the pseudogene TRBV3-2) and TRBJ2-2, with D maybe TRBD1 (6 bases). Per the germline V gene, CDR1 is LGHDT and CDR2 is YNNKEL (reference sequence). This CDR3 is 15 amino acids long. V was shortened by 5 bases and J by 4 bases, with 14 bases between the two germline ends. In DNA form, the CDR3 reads TGTGCCAGCAGCTTTAGGGGGAGAATCACCGGGGAGCTGTTTTTT. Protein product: CASSFRGRITGELFF.

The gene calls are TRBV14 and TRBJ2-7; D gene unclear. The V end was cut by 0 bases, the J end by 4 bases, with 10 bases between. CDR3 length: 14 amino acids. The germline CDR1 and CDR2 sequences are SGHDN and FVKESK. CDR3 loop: CASSQDLAPYEQYF. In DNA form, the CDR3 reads TGTGCCAGCAGCCAAGACCTGGCTCCTTACGAGCAGTACTTC. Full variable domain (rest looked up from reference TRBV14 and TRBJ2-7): EAGVTQFPSHSVIEKGQTVTLRCDPISGHDNLYWYRRVMGKEIKFLLHFVKESKQDESGMPNNRFLAERTGGTYSTLKVQPAELEDSGVYFCASSQDLAPYEQYFGPGTRLTVT.

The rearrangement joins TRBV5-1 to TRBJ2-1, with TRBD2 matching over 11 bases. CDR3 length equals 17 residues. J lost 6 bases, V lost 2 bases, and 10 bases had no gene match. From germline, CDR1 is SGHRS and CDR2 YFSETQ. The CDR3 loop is CASSFAHLAGGGNEQFF. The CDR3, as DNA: TGCGCCAGCAGCTTCGCCCACCTAGCGGGGGGAGGCAATGAGCAGTTCTTC.